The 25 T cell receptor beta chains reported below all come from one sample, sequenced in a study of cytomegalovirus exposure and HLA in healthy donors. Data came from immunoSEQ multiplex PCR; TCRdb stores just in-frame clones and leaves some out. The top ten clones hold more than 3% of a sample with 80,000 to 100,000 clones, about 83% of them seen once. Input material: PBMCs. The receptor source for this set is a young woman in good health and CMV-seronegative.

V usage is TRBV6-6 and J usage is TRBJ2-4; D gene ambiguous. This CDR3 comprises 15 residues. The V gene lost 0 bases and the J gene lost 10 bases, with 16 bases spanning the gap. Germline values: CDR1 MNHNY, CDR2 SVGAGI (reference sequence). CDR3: CASSYSVRLSSIQYF. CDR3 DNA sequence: TGTGCCAGCAGTTACTCGGTCCGGTTGTCTTCTATTCAGTACTTC.

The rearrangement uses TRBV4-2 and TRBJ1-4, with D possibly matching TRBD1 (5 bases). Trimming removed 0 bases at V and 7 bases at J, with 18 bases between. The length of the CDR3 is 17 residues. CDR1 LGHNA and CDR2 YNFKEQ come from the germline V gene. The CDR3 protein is CASSQDVFSGGREKLFF. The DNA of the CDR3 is TGTGCCAGCAGCCAAGATGTCTTTTCCGGGGGACGTGAAAAACTGTTTTTT.

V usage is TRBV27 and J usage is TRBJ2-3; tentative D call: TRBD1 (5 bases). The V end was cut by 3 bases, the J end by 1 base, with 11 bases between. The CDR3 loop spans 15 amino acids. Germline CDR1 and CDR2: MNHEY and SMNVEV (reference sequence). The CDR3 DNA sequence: TGTGCCAGCAGTTTCGGGCAGGGTGGCACAGATACGCAGTATTTT. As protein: CASSFGQGGTDTQYF.

The CDR3 is CAGGGGGDFYEQYF. Written as DNA, the CDR3 is TGTGCCGGCGGGGGAGGGGGGGATTTCTACGAGCAGTACTTC. The chain links TRBV7-8 to TRBJ2-7; possibly TRBD2 for D (7 bases). V was clipped by 11 bases and J by 3 bases, with 20 bases between them. This CDR3 is 14 amino acids long. The V gene's germline CDR1 is SGHVS and CDR2 FQNEAQ.

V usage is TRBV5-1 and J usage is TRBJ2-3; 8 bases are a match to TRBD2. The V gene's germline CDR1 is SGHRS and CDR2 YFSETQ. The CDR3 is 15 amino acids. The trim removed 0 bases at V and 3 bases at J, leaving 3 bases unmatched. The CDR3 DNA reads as TGCGCCAGCAGCTTGGGCCGGGGGGGAACAGATACGCAGTATTTT. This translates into CASSLGRGGTDTQYF. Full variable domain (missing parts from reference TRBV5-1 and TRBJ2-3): KAGVTQTPRYLIKTRGQQVTLSCSPISGHRSVSWYQQTPGQGLQFLFEYFSETQRNKGNFPGRFSGRQFSNSRSEMNVSTLELGDSALYLCASSLGRGGTDTQYFGPGTRLTVL.

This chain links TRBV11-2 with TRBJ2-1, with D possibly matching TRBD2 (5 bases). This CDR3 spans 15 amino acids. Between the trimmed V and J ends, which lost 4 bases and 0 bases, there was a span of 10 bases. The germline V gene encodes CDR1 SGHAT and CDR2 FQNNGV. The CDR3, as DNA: TGTGCCAGCAGCTATTTAGGGAGCTCCTACAATGAGCAGTTCTTC. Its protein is CASSYLGSSYNEQFF.

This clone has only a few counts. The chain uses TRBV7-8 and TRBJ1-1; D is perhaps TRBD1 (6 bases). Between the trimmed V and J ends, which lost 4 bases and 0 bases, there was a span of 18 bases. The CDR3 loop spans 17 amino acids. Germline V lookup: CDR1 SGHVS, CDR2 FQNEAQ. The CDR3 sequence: CASSYQGRVGVNTEAFF. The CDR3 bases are TGTGCCAGCAGCTATCAGGGGAGGGTAGGAGTGAACACTGAAGCTTTCTTT.

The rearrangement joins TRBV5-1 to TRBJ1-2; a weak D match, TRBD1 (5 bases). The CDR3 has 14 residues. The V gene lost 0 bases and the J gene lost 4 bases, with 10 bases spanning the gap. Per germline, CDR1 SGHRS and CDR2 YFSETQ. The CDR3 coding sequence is TGCGCCAGCAGCTTGGGCCAGGGCAGCTATGGCTACACCTTC. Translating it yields CASSLGQGSYGYTF.

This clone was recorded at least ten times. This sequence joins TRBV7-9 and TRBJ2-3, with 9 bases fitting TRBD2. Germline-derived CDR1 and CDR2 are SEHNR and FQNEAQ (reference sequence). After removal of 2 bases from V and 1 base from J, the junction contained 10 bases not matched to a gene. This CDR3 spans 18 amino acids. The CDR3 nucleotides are TGTGCCAGCAGCTTATCAGCGGGGGGCCATTCCCGCACAGATACGCAGTATTTT. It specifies CASSLSAGGHSRTDTQYF. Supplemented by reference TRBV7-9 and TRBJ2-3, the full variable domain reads DTGVSQNPRHKITKRGQNVTFRCDPISEHNRLYWYRQTLGQGPEFLTYFQNEAQLEKSRLLSDRFSAERPKGSFSTLEIQRTEQGDSAMYLCASSLSAGGHSRTDTQYFGPGTRLTVL.

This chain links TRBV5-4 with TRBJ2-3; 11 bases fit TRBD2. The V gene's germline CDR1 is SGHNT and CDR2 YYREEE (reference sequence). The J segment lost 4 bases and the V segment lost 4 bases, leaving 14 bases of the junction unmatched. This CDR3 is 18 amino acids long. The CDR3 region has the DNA TGTGCCAGCAGCCGCCTACTAGCGGGGGTTGGAGGGGCAGATACGCAGTATTTT. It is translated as CASSRLLAGVGGADTQYF. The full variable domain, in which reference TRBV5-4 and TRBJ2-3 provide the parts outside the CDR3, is ETGVTQSPTHLIKTRGQQVTLRCSSQSGHNTVSWYQQALGQGPQFIFQYYREEENGRGNFPPRFSGLQFPNYSSELNVNALELDDSALYLCASSRLLAGVGGADTQYFGPGTRLTVL.

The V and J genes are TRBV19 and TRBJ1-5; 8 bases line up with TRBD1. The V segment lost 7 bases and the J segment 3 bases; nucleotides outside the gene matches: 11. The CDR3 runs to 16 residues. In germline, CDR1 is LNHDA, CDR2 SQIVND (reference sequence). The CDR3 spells CASIRTGRSLNQPQHF. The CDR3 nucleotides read TGTGCCAGTATCCGGACAGGGCGATCTCTCAATCAGCCCCAGCATTTT.

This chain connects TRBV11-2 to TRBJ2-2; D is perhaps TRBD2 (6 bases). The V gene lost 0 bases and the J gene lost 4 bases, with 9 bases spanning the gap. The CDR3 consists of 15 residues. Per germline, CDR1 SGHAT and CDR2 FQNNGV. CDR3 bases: TGTGCCAGCAGCTTAGACGGGGGTAGCACCGGGGAGCTGTTTTTT. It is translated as CASSLDGGSTGELFF.

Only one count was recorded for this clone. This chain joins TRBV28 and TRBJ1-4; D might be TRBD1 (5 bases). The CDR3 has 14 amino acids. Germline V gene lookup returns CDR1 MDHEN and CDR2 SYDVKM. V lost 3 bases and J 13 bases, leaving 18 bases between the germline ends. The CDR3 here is CASSLIGPRGGLFF. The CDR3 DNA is TGTGCCAGCAGTTTGATCGGGCCCCGGGGGGGACTGTTTTTT.

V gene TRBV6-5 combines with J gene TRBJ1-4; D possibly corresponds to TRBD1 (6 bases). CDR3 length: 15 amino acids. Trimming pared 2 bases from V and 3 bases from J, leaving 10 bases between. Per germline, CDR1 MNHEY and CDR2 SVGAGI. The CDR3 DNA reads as TGTGCCAGCAGTTACGCGGGGGCATCTAATGAAAAACTGTTTTTT. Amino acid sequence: CASSYAGASNEKLFF.

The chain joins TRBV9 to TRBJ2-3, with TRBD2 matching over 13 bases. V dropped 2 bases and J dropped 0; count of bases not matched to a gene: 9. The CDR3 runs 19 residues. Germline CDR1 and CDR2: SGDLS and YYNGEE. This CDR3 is CASSVGLAGLLGSTDTQYF. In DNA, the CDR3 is TGTGCCAGCAGCGTGGGACTAGCGGGACTTCTAGGCAGCACAGATACGCAGTATTTT.

The CDR3: CASPRQGEGYTF. CDR3 coding DNA: TGTGCCAGTCCAAGACAGGGCGAAGGCTACACCTTC. The chain has TRBV10-3 and TRBJ1-2; TRBD1 agrees at 7 bases. V gave up 10 bases and J gave up 8 bases; unmatched junction bases: 10. Looked up from germline, CDR1 is ENHRY and CDR2 is SYGVKD. This CDR3 is 12 amino acids long.

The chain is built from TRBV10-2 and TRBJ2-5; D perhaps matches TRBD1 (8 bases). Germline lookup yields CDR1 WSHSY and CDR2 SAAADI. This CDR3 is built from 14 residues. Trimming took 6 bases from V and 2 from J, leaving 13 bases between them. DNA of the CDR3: TGCGCCAGCAGGCTACAGGGGGGGCAAGAGACCCAGTACTTC. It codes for CASRLQGGQETQYF.

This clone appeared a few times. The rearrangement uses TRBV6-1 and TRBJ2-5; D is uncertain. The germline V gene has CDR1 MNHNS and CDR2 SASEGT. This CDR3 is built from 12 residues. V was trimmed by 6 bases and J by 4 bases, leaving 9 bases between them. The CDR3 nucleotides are TGTGCCAGCAGCCGCGCCCTAGAGACCCAGTACTTC. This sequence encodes CASSRALETQYF.

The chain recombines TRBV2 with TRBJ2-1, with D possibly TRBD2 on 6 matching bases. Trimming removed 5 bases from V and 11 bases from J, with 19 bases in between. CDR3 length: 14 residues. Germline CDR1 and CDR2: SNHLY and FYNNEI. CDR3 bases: TGTGCCAGCAGTTGGACTGCGGGGCAAAAAAAGCAGTTCTTC. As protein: CASSWTAGQKKQFF.

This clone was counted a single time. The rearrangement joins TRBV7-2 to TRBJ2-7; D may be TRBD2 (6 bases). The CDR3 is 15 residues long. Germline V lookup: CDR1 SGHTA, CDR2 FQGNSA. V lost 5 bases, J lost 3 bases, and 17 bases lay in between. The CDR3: CASSDLGEAHYEQYF. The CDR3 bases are TGTGCCAGCAGCGATCTAGGGGAGGCTCACTACGAGCAGTACTTC.

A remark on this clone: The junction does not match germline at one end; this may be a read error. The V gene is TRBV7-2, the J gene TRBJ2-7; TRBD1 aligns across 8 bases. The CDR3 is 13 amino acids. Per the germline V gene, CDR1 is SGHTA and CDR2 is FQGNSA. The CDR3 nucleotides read TGTGCCAGCAGCTTAGAAGGGTGGACAGGGCTAGACTTC. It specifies CASSLEGWTGLDF. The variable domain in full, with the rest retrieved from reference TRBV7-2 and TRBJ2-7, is GAGVSQSPSNKVTEKGKDVELRCDPISGHTALYWYRQSLGQGLEFLIYFQGNSAPDKSGLPSDRFSAERTGGSVSTLTIQRTQQEDSAVYLCASSLEGWTGLDFGPGTRLTVT.

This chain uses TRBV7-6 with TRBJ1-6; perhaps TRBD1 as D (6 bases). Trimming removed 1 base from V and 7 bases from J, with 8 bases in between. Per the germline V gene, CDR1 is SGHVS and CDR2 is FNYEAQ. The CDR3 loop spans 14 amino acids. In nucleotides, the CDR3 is TGTGCCAGCAGCTTAGGGGGGCAGAATTCACCCCTCCACTTT. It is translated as CASSLGGQNSPLHF.

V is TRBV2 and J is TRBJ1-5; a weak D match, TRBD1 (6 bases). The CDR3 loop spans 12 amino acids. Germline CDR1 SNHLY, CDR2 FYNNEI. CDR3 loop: CATQGPDQPQHF. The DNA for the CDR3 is TGTGCTACCCAGGGGCCGGATCAGCCCCAGCATTTT.

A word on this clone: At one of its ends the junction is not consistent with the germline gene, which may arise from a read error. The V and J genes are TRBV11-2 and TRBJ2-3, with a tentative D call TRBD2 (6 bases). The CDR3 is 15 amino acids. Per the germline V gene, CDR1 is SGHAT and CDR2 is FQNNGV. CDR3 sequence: CASTISTGVTDTQYF. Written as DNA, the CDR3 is TGTGCAAGCACAATCAGTACGGGGGTCACAGATACGCAGTATTTT.

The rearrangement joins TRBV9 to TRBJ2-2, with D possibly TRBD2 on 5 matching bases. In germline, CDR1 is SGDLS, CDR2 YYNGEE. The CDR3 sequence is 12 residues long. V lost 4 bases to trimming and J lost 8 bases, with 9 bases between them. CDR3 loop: CASSLRRGELFF. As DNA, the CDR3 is TGTGCCAGCAGCCTACGGAGGGGGGAGCTGTTTTTT.